This T cell receptor (beta chain) was obtained from a study of blood T cell repertoires in COVID-19. Study overall: Sources were T cells, B-cell-depleted T cells, or PBMCs; the material itself was cDNA or gDNA.

About this clone: The sample has other DNA sequences that encode this CDR3 too.

Produced via immunoSEQ multiplex PCR; TCRdb's table is partial and in-frame only. The sample lists some 260,000 clones; about nine tenths were seen once. The receptor was derived from a woman in her twenties or thirties with COVID-19, enrolled during active disease. The sample consisted of peripheral blood.

This chain's CDR3 is CASSDRNTEAFF. As DNA, the CDR3 is TGTGCCAGCAGTGACAGAAACACTGAAGCTTTCTTT. The chain joins TRBV6-1 to TRBJ1-1; D unresolved. Per the germline V gene, CDR1 is MNHNS and CDR2 is SASEGT. The CDR3 is 12 residues long. The ends were cut back, 3 bases at V and 2 bases at J, with 4 bases in the middle.